These T cell receptor beta chains were read from a single sample in a study of read filtering for tumor transcriptome and immune sequencing. TCRdb called the reads again in MiXCR, with one record for every CDR3 protein. The sample yields 49,000 or so distinct CDR3 sequences, about an eighth seen once. Sequencing was performed on a population of CD138-negative cells sorted from bone marrow. The receptors derive from a donor aged 40 or over with multiple myeloma. Each CDR3 is given without its conserved first and last residue. The size field reads once, few, many, or a class for an expanded clone.

>TRBV6-1|TRBJ1-5|many
ASNLDRGNQPQH
>TRBV20-1|TRBJ2-7|many
SAPGTGGYEQY
>TRBV4-3|TRBJ2-1|many
ASSQSPTGTGGYNEQF
>TRBV3-1|TRBJ2-4|many
ASSQEGPSKNIQY
>TRBV4-1|TRBJ2-7|many
ASSQARDSPLTEQY
>TRBV20-1|TRBJ2-5|many
SASTTSGSYGQETQY
>TRBV19|TRBJ2-1|many
ASSPGLAGYSYNEQF
>TRBV13|TRBJ2-1|many
ASSFRTNYNEQF
>TRBV7-3|TRBJ2-7|many
ASSLERFGEQY
>TRBV6-1|TRBJ2-5|many
ASRRGQETQY
>TRBV5-1|TRBJ2-5|many
ASSLDRGRETQY
>TRBV6-6|TRBJ2-1|many
ASSQQQPSYNEQF
>TRBV7-9|TRBJ2-1|many
ASSFGGVSYNEQF